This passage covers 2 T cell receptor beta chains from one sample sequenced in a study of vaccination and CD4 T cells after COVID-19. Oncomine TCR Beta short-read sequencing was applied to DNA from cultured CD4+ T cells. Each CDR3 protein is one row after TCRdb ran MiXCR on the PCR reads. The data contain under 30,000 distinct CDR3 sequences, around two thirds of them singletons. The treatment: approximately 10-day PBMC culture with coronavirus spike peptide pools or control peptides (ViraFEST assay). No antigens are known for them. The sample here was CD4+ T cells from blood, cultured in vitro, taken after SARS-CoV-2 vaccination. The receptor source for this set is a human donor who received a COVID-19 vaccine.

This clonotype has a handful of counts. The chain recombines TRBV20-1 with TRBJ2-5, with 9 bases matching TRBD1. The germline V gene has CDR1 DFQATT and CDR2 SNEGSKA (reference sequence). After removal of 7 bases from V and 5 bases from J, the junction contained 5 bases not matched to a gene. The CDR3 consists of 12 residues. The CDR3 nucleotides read TGCAGTGTACAGGGGGCTGGGGAGACCCAGTACTTC. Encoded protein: CSVQGAGETQYF.

The CDR3 sequence: CSVGGTDNYGYTF. CDR3 nucleotide sequence: TGCAGCGTTGGGGGGACAGATAACTATGGCTACACCTTC. The chain couples TRBV29-1 to TRBJ1-2; 7 bases line up with TRBD1. The trim removed 4 bases at V and 1 base at J, leaving 3 bases unmatched. The germline V gene encodes CDR1 SQVTM and CDR2 ANQGSEA. This CDR3 spans 13 amino acids.